This T cell receptor beta chain originates from a study of cytomegalovirus exposure and HLA in healthy donors. Whole-study findings and limits: Prior analysis indicated that the majority of TCR beta V segments exhibited productivity approximately 87% or approximately 30% of the time.

Concerning this clone itself: The antigen remains unidentified.

PCR amplification relied on 60 Vbeta primers (plus 13 Jbeta primers). Libraries were prepared by immunoSEQ multiplex PCR; TCRdb keeps only in-frame clonotypes and omits some of them. The sample carries around 180,000 clones, around four fifths recorded once. The CDR3 totals 17 residues. Germline V gives CDR1 LNHNV, CDR2 YYDKDF (reference sequence). The J segment lost 2 bases and the V segment lost 0 bases, leaving 3 bases of the junction unmatched. The clonotype comes from a girl aged 5 to 17 in good health and CMV-seropositive. The chain employs TRBV15 and TRBJ2-4; 11 bases are a match to TRBD2. The sample taken for sequencing was PBMCs. Here the CDR3 reads CATSRDPSGGTKNIQYF. CDR3 coding DNA: TGTGCCACCAGCAGAGATCCTAGCGGGGGGACCAAAAACATTCAGTACTTC.